One and the same sample provided the 27 T cell receptor beta chains below, sequenced in a study of blood T cell repertoires in COVID-19. Sequenced by immunoSEQ multiplex PCR; TCRdb stores in-frame clones only, minus some. The sample yields about 80,000 clones, roughly three quarters seen once. The material sequenced was peripheral blood. The receptors were sampled from a man in his sixties or seventies with active or convalescent COVID-19.

This chain uses TRBV30 with TRBJ2-3, with 10 bases lining up with TRBD2. Germline CDR1 and CDR2: GTSNPN and SVGIG (reference sequence). With 2 bases clipped from V and 5 bases from J, the junction kept 7 bases outside the gene matches. This CDR3 is 15 amino acids long. CDR3 in amino acids: CAWSISGGALDTQYF. In nucleotides, the CDR3 is TGTGCCTGGAGTATAAGCGGGGGGGCTCTAGATACGCAGTATTTT.

The DNA of the CDR3 is TGTGCCAGCAGCGAACATAGCGGCGAGGCGGGAAACACCATATATTTT. Protein sequence: CASSEHSGEAGNTIYF. The chain combines TRBV9 with TRBJ1-3, with no clear D. V lost 3 bases and J 4 bases, leaving 17 bases between the germline ends. This CDR3 has 16 amino acids. The V gene's germline CDR1 is SGDLS and CDR2 YYNGEE.

J is TRBJ2-3 and V is TRBV11-1; tentative D call: TRBD2 (7 bases). Germline CDR1 and CDR2: SGHAT and FQDESV (reference sequence). With 10 bases removed from V and 5 bases from J, the gap between germline ends came to 22 bases. CDR3 length: 15 residues. The CDR3: CATTPVGGLRDTQYF. CDR3 coding DNA: TGTGCCACCACCCCCGTGGGGGGGCTTAGAGATACGCAGTATTTT.

The chain carries TRBV3-1 (or the pseudogene TRBV3-2) and TRBJ2-1; D may be TRBD1 (5 bases). The CDR3 consists of 13 residues. The ends were cut back, 4 bases at V and 2 bases at J, with 6 bases in the middle. CDR1 is LGHDT and CDR2 is YNNKEL in the germline V gene (reference sequence). CDR3 region: CASSRTPYNEQFF. DNA for the CDR3: TGTGCCAGCAGCCGGACACCCTACAATGAGCAGTTCTTC.

This clone was detected ten times or more. This chain links TRBV4-1 with TRBJ2-3; tentatively, D is TRBD2 (6 bases). Germline CDR1 is MGHRA and CDR2 is YSYEKL. Between the trimmed V and J ends, which lost 2 bases and 3 bases, there was a span of 12 bases. CDR3 length: 15 amino acids. The CDR3 here is CASSQSTRPTDTQYF. In DNA form, the CDR3 reads TGCGCCAGCAGCCAATCGACTAGACCGACAGATACGCAGTATTTT.

This clone has just a few counts. The V call is TRBV2, the J call TRBJ2-7; 11 nucleotides agree with TRBD1. The trim removed 4 bases at V and 3 bases at J, leaving 2 bases unmatched. From germline, CDR1 is SNHLY and CDR2 FYNNEI. The CDR3 has 14 residues. The CDR3 DNA reads TGTGCCAGCAGTGTGGGACAGGGGGGCTACGAGCAGTACTTC. This translates into CASSVGQGGYEQYF.

The count of this clone is one. This chain connects TRBV6-5 to TRBJ2-7, with 9 bases lining up with TRBD2. The V and J ends lost 7 bases and 0 bases, in that order; junction bases with no gene match: 7. The CDR3 runs to 15 residues. Germline V lookup: CDR1 MNHEY, CDR2 SVGAGI. The CDR3 loop reads CASMFSGGNSYEQYF. The CDR3, as DNA: TGTGCCAGCATGTTCAGCGGGGGGAACTCCTACGAGCAGTACTTC.

The chain recombines TRBV18 with TRBJ2-3, with a tentative D call TRBD1 (7 bases). V lost 1 base and J 6 bases, leaving 23 bases between the germline ends. Germline V gene sequence: CDR1 KGHSH, CDR2 LQKENI. The CDR3 extends over 18 amino acids. CDR3 in DNA: TGTGCCAGCTCACCACGGTCAGGGGGGCTGGCTGGGGATGATACGCAGTATTTT. This translates into CASSPRSGGLAGDDTQYF.

This chain links TRBV30 with TRBJ1-1; D is uncertain. CDR1 GTSNPN and CDR2 SVGIG come from the germline V gene (reference sequence). With 3 bases removed from V and 1 base from J, the gap between germline ends came to 9 bases. The CDR3 is 13 amino acids. The CDR3 loop is CAWRRGPNTEAFF. CDR3 DNA: TGTGCCTGGAGACGTGGCCCGAACACTGAAGCTTTCTTT.

V is TRBV2 and J is TRBJ2-5; 7 nucleotides align to TRBD2. V trimming: 4 bases; J trimming: 6 bases; junction bases outside the gene matches: 8. Germline lookup yields CDR1 SNHLY and CDR2 FYNNEI. The CDR3 has 14 residues. The CDR3 sequence is CASSVGSGVKTQYF. The CDR3 region has the DNA TGTGCCAGCAGTGTGGGGAGCGGGGTGAAGACCCAGTACTTC.

The rearrangement links TRBV5-5 to TRBJ1-1; no clear D gene. The CDR3 is 13 residues long. V shed 0 bases and J shed 1 base, with 4 bases lying between them. Looked up from germline, CDR1 is SGHKS and CDR2 is YYEKEE (reference sequence). As DNA, the CDR3 is TGTGCCAGCAGCTTGGGGGCGAACACTGAAGCTTTCTTT. Translated, it gives CASSLGANTEAFF. The full variable domain, its missing parts supplied by reference TRBV5-5 and TRBJ1-1, is DAGVTQSPTHLIKTRGQQVTLRCSPISGHKSVSWYQQVLGQGPQFIFQYYEKEERGRGNFPDRFSARQFPNYSSELNVNALLLGDSALYLCASSLGANTEAFFGQGTRLTVV.

The table lists this clone with a count of one. The chain is built from TRBV6-6 and TRBJ1-6; TRBD1 might be the D (5 bases). Germline CDR1 and CDR2: MNHNY and SVGAGI (reference sequence). V dropped 7 bases and J dropped 3 bases, with 16 bases sitting between them. The CDR3 is 16 residues long. The CDR3 nucleotides read TGTGCCAGCACAACCGAGCGGGACGTCTATAATTCACCCCTCCACTTT. Translated: CASTTERDVYNSPLHF.

This clone was detected once. V is TRBV7-9 and J is TRBJ2-2; unclear D gene. Trimming removed 3 bases from V and 5 bases from J, with 10 bases in between. The CDR3 contains 14 residues. The germline CDR1 and CDR2 sequences are SEHNR and FQNEAQ (reference sequence). The CDR3 DNA reads as TGTGCCAGCAGCTTGGATTGGAGAACCGGGGAGCTGTTTTTT. The encoded protein is CASSLDWRTGELFF.

The CDR3 region has the DNA TGTGCCAGCAGTTTGGGGACAGTGAACACTGAAGCTTTCTTT. Protein product: CASSLGTVNTEAFF. This chain joins TRBV6-6 and TRBJ1-1; 7 nucleotides match TRBD1. Per the germline V gene, CDR1 is MNHNY and CDR2 is SVGAGI (reference sequence). The V gene end was trimmed by 4 bases and the J gene end by 0 bases; junction bases not matched to a gene: 2. The CDR3 extends over 14 amino acids.

The genes are TRBV14 and TRBJ2-1; TRBD1 agrees at 7 bases. This CDR3 region has 15 residues. CDR1 SGHDN and CDR2 FVKESK come from the germline V gene. Trimming took 1 base from V and 7 from J; bases not matched to a gene: 7. In DNA form, the CDR3 reads TGTGCCAGCAGCCAAGGGACAGGTTACATAAATGAGCAGTTCTTC. This sequence encodes CASSQGTGYINEQFF. The full variable domain, completed using reference TRBV14 and TRBJ2-1, is EAGVTQFPSHSVIEKGQTVTLRCDPISGHDNLYWYRRVMGKEIKFLLHFVKESKQDESGMPNNRFLAERTGGTYSTLKVQPAELEDSGVYFCASSQGTGYINEQFFGPGTRLTVL.

This chain links TRBV6-5 with TRBJ1-2, with 9 positions matching TRBD1. The CDR3 sequence is 14 residues long. Germline lookup yields CDR1 MNHEY and CDR2 SVGAGI. V trimming: 5 bases; J trimming: 6 bases; junction bases outside the gene matches: 7. In nucleotides, the CDR3 is TGTGCCAGCAGTACGGCCGGGACAGGGAATGGCTACACCTTC. Its translation: CASSTAGTGNGYTF.

Relative to its sample, this clone is medium-sized. The V gene is TRBV5-1, the J gene TRBJ2-5, with 9 bases matching TRBD1. The CDR3 has 13 residues. CDR1 is SGHRS, CDR2 YFSETQ, per germline. Trimming cost V 8 bases and J 7 bases; bases outside gene matches: 9. The CDR3 is CASERTGEGTQYF. CDR3 DNA sequence: TGCGCCAGTGAAAGGACAGGGGAAGGGACCCAGTACTTC.

The V and J genes are TRBV12-3 or TRBV12-4 and TRBJ2-2, with D perhaps TRBD2 (5 bases). Trimming stripped 4 bases from V and 5 bases from J, with 8 bases between. CDR3 length equals 13 residues. CDR3 in DNA: TGTGCCAGCAGTTCGGGATGGACCGGGGAGCTGTTTTTT. Translated, it gives CASSSGWTGELFF.

V gene TRBV30 combines with J gene TRBJ2-4; 13 bases line up with TRBD2. The CDR3 is 15 amino acids. Trimming at V came to 0 bases and at J to 8 bases, leaving 4 bases not matched to a gene. Germline V gene lookup returns CDR1 GTSNPN and CDR2 SVGIG (reference sequence). CDR3 coding DNA: TGTGCCTGGAGTGTACTAGCGGGGGGGAGCGACATTCAGTACTTC. Amino acids: CAWSVLAGGSDIQYF.

This rearrangement joins TRBV5-1 to TRBJ2-1; 9 positions match TRBD2. V shed 3 bases, J shed 3 bases, and the junction held 10 bases outside the gene matches. CDR3 size: 17 residues. Germline CDR1 SGHRS, CDR2 YFSETQ. Here the CDR3 reads CASSSMLSGGNYNEQFF. The CDR3 nucleotides are TGCGCCAGCAGCTCGATGCTTAGCGGGGGTAACTACAATGAGCAGTTCTTC.

The genes are TRBV5-1 and TRBJ2-7; 8 positions match TRBD1. The CDR3 loop spans 14 amino acids. Germline trimming cut 7 bases from V and 5 bases from J; bases unmatched to any gene: 11. Germline V gives CDR1 SGHRS, CDR2 YFSETQ. CDR3 sequence: CASRKEQGDHEQYF. The CDR3 DNA is TGCGCCAGCCGCAAGGAACAGGGGGACCACGAGCAGTACTTC.

The sample holds one count of this clone. The J gene is TRBJ1-2, the V gene TRBV6-1; a possible D gene is TRBD1 (5 bases). V was cut by 1 base and J by 0 bases, with 9 bases left in between. The length of the CDR3 is 15 residues. Germline V CDR1 and CDR2: MNHNS, SASEGT. The CDR3 loop reads CASSEEGMPNYGYTF. The CDR3 DNA is TGTGCCAGCAGTGAAGAGGGGATGCCTAACTATGGCTACACCTTC.

V gene TRBV7-2 combines with J gene TRBJ2-5; D gene uncertain. Germline CDR1 is SGHTA and CDR2 is FQGNSA. The CDR3 loop spans 12 amino acids. Between the trimmed V and J ends, which lost 1 base and 6 bases, there was a span of 6 bases. CDR3 region: CASSLGWQTQYF. CDR3 DNA sequence: TGTGCCAGCAGCTTAGGTTGGCAGACCCAGTACTTC.

The V and J genes are TRBV28 and TRBJ1-2; 7 nucleotides line up with TRBD1. The germline V gene has CDR1 MDHEN and CDR2 SYDVKM. With V trimmed by 1 base and J by 8 bases, 7 bases remained unmatched. This CDR3 contains 14 residues. CDR3 region: CASSLYRGTTGYTF. CDR3 DNA: TGTGCCAGCAGTTTATACAGGGGAACAACAGGCTACACCTTC.

A single count supports this clone. This chain uses TRBV12-3 or TRBV12-4 with TRBJ1-5; D gene uncertain. V lost 3 bases and J 6 bases, leaving 6 bases between the germline ends. The CDR3 consists of 12 residues. The CDR3 coding sequence is TGTGCCAGCAGTTTCAGTACTCAGCCCCAGCATTTT. Translation gives CASSFSTQPQHF.

The rearrangement links TRBV7-2 to TRBJ2-7; weak D call: TRBD2 (6 bases). The CDR3 contains 15 residues. V shed 5 bases and J shed 6 bases, with 20 bases lying between them. CDR1 and CDR2 (germline): SGHTA, FQGNSA. The CDR3 loop is CASSPDLALGAEQYF. The CDR3 DNA reads TGTGCCAGCAGCCCCGATCTAGCGTTAGGCGCCGAGCAGTACTTC. The entire variable domain, with the rest obtained from reference TRBV7-2 and TRBJ2-7, is as follows: GAGVSQSPSNKVTEKGKDVELRCDPISGHTALYWYRQSLGQGLEFLIYFQGNSAPDKSGLPSDRFSAERTGGSVSTLTIQRTQQEDSAVYLCASSPDLALGAEQYFGPGTRLTVT.

The CDR3 here is CSGQTSWNYGYTF. Here the CDR3 DNA reads TGCAGCGGTCAGACATCGTGGAACTATGGCTACACCTTC. This sequence joins TRBV29-1 and TRBJ1-2, with no clear D. The CDR3 has 13 residues. The germline CDR1 and CDR2 sequences are SQVTM and ANQGSEA. V lost 7 bases, J lost 2 bases, and 14 bases lay in between.